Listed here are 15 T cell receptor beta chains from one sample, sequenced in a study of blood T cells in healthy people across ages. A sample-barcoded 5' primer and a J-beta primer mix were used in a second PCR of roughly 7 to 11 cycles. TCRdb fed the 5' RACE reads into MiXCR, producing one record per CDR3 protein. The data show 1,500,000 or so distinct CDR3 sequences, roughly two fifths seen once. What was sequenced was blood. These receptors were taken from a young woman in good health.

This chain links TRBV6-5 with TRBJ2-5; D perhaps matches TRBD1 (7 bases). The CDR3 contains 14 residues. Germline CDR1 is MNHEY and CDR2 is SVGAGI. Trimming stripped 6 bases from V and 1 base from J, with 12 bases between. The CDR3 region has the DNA TGTGCCAGCAGGTCCCAGGGGGGCCAAGAGACCCAGTACTTC. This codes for CASRSQGGQETQYF.

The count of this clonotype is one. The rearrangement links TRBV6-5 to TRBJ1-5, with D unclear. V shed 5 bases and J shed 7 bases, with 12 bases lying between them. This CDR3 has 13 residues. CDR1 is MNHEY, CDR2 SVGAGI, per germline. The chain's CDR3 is CASSGLPQQPQHF. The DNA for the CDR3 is TGTGCCAGCAGTGGGCTGCCCCAACAGCCCCAGCATTTT.

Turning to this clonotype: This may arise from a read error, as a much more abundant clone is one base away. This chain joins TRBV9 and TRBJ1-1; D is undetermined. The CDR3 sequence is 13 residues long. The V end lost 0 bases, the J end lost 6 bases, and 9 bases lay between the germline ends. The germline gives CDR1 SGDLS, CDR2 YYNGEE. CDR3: CASSVELDPEAFF. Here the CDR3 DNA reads TGTGCCAGCAGCGTAGAGTTGGACCCTGAAGCTTTCTTT.

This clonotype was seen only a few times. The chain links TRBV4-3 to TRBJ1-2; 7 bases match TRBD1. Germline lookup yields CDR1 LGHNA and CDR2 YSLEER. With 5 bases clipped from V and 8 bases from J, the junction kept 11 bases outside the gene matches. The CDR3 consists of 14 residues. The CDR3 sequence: CASSTGAEFDGYTF. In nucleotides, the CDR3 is TGCGCCAGCAGCACAGGGGCCGAGTTCGACGGCTACACCTTC.

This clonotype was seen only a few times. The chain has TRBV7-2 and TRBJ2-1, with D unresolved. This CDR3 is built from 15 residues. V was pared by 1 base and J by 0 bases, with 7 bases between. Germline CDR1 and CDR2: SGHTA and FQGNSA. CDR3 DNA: TGTGCCAGCAGCTTAGAACAGAACTCCTACAATGAGCAGTTCTTC. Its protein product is CASSLEQNSYNEQFF.

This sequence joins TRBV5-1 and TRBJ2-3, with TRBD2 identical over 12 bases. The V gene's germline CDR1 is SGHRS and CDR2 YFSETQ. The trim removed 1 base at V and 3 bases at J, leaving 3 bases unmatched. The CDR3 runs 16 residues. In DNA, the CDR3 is TGCGCCAGCAGCTTGCCTAGCGGGGGGGCAACAGATACGCAGTATTTT. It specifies CASSLPSGGATDTQYF.

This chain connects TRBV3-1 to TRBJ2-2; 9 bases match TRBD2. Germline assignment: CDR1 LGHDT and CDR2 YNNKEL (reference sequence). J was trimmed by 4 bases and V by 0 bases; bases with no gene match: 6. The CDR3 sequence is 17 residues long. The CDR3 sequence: CASSQDPAGGSTGELFF. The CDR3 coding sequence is TGTGCCAGCAGCCAAGACCCGGCGGGGGGGTCCACCGGGGAGCTGTTTTTT.

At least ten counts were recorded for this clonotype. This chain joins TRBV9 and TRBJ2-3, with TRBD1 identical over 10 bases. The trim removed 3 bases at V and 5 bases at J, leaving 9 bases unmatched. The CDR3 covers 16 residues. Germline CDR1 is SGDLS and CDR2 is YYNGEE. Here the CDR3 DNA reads TGTGCCAGCAGCGATCGGGACAGGGGCGGTAGAGATACGCAGTATTTT. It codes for CASSDRDRGGRDTQYF.

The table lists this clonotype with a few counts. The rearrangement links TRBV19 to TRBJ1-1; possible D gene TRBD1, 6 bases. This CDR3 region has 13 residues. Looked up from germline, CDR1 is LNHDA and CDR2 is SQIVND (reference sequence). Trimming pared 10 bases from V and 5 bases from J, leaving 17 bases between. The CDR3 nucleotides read TGTGCCAATATCGACAGGTTCTGGACTGAAGCTTTCTTT. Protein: CANIDRFWTEAFF.

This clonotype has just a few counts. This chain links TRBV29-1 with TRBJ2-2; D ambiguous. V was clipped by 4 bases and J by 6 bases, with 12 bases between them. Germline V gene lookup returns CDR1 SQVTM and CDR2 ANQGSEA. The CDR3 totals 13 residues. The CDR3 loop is CSVVAQGAGELFF. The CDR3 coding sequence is TGCAGCGTTGTGGCCCAAGGTGCCGGGGAGCTGTTTTTT.

CDR3 nucleotides: TGTGCCAGCAGCTCGGGACTAACGAACACTGAAGCTTTCTTT. This codes for CASSSGLTNTEAFF. This chain connects TRBV13 to TRBJ1-1, with D possibly matching TRBD1 (5 bases). The CDR3 covers 14 residues. The germline V gene encodes CDR1 PRHDT and CDR2 FYEKMQ (reference sequence). With 4 bases removed from V and 1 base from J, the gap between germline ends came to 10 bases.

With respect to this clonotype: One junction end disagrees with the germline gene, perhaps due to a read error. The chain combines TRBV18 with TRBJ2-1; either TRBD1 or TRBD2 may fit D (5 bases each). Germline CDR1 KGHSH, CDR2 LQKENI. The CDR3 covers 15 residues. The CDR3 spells CVSSPPRGVYNEQFF. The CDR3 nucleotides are TGTGTCAGCTCACCACCAAGAGGGGTCTACAATGAGCAGTTCTTC.

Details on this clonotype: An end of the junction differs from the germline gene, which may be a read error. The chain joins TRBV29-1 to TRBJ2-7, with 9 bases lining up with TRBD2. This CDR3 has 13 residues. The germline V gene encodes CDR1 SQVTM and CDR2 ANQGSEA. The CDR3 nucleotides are TGCTGCGTTAGTAGCGGGAGCTCCTACGAGCAGTACTTC. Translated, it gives CCVSSGSSYEQYF.

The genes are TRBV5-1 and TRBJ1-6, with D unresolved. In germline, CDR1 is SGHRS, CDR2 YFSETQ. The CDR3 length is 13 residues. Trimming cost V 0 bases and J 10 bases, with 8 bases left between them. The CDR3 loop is CASSLAGRSPLHF. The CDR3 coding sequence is TGCGCCAGCAGCTTGGCCGGACGGTCACCCCTCCACTTT.

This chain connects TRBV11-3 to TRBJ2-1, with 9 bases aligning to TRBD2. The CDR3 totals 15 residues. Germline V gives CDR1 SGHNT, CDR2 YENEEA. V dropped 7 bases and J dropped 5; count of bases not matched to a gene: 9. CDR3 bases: TGTGCCAGCACCCGCCTAGCGGGGCCCCACAATGAGCAGTTCTTC. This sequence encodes CASTRLAGPHNEQFF.